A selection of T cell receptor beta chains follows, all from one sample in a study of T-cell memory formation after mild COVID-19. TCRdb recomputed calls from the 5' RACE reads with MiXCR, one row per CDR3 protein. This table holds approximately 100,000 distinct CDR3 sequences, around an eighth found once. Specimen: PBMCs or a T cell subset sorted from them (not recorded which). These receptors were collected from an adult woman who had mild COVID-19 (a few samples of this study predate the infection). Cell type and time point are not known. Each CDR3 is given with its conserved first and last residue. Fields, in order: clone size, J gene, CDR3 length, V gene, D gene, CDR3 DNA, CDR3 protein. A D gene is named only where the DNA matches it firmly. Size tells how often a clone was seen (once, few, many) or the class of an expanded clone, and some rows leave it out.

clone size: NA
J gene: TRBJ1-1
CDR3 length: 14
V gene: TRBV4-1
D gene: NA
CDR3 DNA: TGCGCCAGCAGCCAAGAGGGCGGATACACTGAAGCTTTCTTT
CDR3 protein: CASSQEGGYTEAFF

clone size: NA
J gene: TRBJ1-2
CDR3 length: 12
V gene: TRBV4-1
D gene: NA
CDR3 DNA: TGCGCCAGCAGCCGGGACGGATATGGCTACACCTTC
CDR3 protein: CASSRDGYGYTF

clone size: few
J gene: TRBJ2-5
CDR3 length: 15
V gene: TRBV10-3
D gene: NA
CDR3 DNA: TGTGCCATCAGTGAGTCAGGAGCGCACCAAGAGACCCAGTACTTC
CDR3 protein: CAISESGAHQETQYF

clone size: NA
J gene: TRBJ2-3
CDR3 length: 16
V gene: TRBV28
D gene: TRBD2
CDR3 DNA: TGTGCCAGCAGTATCACTAGCGGGAGAGTCACAGATACGCAGTATTTT
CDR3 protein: CASSITSGRVTDTQYF

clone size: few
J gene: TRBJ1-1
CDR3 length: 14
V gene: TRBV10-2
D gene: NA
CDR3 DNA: TGCGCCAGCAGGAAAGGGAGGTTGGATCCTGAAGCTTTCTTT
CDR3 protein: CASRKGRLDPEAFF

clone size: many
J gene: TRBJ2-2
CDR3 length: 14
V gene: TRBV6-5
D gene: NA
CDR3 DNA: TGTGCCAGCAGTTTGGCCACCAGGGGCGGGGAGCTGTTTTTT
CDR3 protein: CASSLATRGGELFF

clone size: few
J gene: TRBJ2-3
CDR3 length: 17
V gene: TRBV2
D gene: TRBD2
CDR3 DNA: TGTGCCAGCAGTGATACTAGCGGGTCCCTTAGCACAGATACGCAGTATTTT
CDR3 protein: CASSDTSGSLSTDTQYF

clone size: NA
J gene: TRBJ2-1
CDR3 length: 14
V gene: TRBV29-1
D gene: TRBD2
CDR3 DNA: TGCAGCGGCAGGGGACTAGCGGAGTACAATGAGCAGTTCTTC
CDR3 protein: CSGRGLAEYNEQFF

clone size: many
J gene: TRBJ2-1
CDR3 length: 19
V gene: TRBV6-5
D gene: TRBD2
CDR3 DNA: TGTGCCAGCAGTTACGATCGTGATAGCGGGGGGGCCCTTTACAATGAGCAGTTCTTC
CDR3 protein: CASSYDRDSGGALYNEQFF

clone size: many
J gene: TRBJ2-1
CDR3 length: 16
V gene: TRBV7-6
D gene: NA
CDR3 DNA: TGTGCCAGCAGCCGCCCCGGCGGGGTAGGTGACAATGAGCAGTTCTTC
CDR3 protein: CASSRPGGVGDNEQFF

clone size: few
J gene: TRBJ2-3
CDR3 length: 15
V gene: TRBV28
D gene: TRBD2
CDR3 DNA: TGTGCCAGCAGTTTTTTCGGGGGGAGCACAGATACGCAGTATTTT
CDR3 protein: CASSFFGGSTDTQYF

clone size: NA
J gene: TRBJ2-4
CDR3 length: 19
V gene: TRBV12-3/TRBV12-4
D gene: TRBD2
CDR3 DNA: TGTGCCAGCAGTCCTCAGACTAGCGGGGGGCTCATAGCCAAAAACATTCAGTACTTC
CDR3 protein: CASSPQTSGGLIAKNIQYF

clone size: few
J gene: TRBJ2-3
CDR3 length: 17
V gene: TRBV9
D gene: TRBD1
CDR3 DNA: TGTGCCAGCAGCGTAGCCTGGACAGGGGGCGCACCAGATACGCAGTATTTT
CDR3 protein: CASSVAWTGGAPDTQYF

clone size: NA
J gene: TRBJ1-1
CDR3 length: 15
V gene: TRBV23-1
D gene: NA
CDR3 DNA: TGCGCCGCATACAGCGCCTTCGGTGAGAACACTGAAGCTTTCTTT
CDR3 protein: CAAYSAFGENTEAFF

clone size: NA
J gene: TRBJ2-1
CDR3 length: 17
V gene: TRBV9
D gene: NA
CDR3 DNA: TGTGCCAGCAGCACCTCCGGGGCGGGCGAAACCTACAATGAGCAGTTCTTC
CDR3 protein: CASSTSGAGETYNEQFF

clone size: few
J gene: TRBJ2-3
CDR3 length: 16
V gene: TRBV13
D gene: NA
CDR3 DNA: TGTGCCAGCAGCTTAGGATGGGTCCAGAACACAGATACGCAGTATTTT
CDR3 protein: CASSLGWVQNTDTQYF

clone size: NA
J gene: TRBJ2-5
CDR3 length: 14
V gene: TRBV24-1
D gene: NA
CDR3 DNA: TGTGCCACCAGTGATTTAGGTATTCAAGAGACCCAGTACTTC
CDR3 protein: CATSDLGIQETQYF

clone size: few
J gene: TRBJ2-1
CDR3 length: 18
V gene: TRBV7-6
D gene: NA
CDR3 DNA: TGTGCCAGCAGCCCCGAGGACAGTTACCGAATTTCCTACAATGAGCAGTTCTTC
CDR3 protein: CASSPEDSYRISYNEQFF

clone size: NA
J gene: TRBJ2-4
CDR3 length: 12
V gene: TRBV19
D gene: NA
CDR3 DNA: TGTGCCAGTAGCCAGGGACTGGGGGCATTGGTCTTC
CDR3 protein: CASSQGLGALVF

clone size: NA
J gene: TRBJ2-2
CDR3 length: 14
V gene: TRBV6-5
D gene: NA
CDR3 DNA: TGTGCCAGTACGGGACACGCGAACACCGGGGAGCTGTTTTTT
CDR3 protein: CASTGHANTGELFF

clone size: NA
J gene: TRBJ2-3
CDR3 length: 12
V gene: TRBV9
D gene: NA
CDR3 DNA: TGTGCCAGCAGCGTGACGGGTTCTACGCAGTATTTT
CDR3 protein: CASSVTGSTQYF

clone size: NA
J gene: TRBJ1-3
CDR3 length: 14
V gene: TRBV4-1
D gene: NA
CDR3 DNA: TGCGCCAGCAGCCCGGTTTCCTCTGGAAACACCATATATTTT
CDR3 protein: CASSPVSSGNTIYF

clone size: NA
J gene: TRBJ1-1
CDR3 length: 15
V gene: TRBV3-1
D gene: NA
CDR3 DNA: TGTGCCAGCAGCCAAGGACTGGGAGGGGACACTGAAGCTTTCTTT
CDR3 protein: CASSQGLGGDTEAFF

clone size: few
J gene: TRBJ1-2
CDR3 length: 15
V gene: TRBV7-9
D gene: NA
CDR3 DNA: TGTGCCAGCAGCTTAGCGCGGCCGGTCCGTGATGGCTACACCTTC
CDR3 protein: CASSLARPVRDGYTF

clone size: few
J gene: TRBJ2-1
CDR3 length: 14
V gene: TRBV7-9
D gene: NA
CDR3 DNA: TGTGCCAGCAGCTTCGGGGTTATCTACAATGAGCAGTTCTTC
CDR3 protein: CASSFGVIYNEQFF

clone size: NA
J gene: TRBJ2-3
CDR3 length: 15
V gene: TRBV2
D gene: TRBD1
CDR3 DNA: TGTGCCAGCAGTGATCCGGGACAGGGGACAGATACGCAGTATTTT
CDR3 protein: CASSDPGQGTDTQYF

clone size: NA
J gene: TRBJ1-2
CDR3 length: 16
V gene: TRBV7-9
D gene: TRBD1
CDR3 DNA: TGTGCCAGCAGCACGTCCCCGGGACAGGGCAACTATGGCTACACCTTC
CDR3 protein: CASSTSPGQGNYGYTF

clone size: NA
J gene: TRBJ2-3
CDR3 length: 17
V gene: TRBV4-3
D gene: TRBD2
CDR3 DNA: TGCGCCAGCAGCCAAGACGGGGCGGGAGGGAGCACAGATACGCAGTATTTT
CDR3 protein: CASSQDGAGGSTDTQYF

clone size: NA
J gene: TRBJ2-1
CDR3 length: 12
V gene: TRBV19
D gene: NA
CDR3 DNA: TGTGCCAGTAGTTCGTCGACGGGTGAGCAGTTCTTC
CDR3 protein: CASSSSTGEQFF

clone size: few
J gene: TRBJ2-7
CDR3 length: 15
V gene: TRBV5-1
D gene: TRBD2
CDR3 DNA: TGCGCCAGCAGCTTGGTTCTAGCGGGAGGAGATGAGCAGTACTTC
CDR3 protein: CASSLVLAGGDEQYF

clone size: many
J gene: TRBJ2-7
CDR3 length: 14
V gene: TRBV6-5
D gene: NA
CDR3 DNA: TGTGCCAGCAGTTACTCGTCCCGCGGACGGGAGCAGTACTTC
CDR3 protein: CASSYSSRGREQYF

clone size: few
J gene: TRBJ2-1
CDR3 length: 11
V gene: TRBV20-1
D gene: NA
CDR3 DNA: TGCAGTGCTCCTCGAGGGTTTGAGCAGTTCTTC
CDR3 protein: CSAPRGFEQFF

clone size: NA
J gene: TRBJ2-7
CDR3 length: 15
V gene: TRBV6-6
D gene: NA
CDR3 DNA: TGTGCCAGCAGTTACTCTGTCGTTGGATCCTACGAGCAGTACTTC
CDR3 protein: CASSYSVVGSYEQYF

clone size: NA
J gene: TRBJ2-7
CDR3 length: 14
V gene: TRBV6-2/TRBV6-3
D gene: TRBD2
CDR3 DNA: TGTGCCAGCAGCCCGGGACTAGCTAACTACGAGCAGTACTTC
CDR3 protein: CASSPGLANYEQYF

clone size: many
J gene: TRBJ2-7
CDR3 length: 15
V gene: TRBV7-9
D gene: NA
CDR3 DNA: TGTGCCAGCAGCCAAAGAGATCGGGGCGACTACGAGCAGTACTTC
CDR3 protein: CASSQRDRGDYEQYF

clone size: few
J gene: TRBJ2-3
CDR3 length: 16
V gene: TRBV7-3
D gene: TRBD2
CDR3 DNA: TGTGCCAGCAGCTTAGGGCTAGCGGGGGCCACAGATACGCAGTATTTT
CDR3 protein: CASSLGLAGATDTQYF

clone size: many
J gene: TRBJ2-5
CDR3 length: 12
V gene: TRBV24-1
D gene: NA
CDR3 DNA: TGTGCCACCAGCCGGCCAGGGGAGACCCAGTACTTC
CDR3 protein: CATSRPGETQYF

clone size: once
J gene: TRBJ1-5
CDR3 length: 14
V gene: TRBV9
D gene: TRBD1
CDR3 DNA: TGTGCCAGCGGGACAGGGGCGGGCAATCAGCCCCAGCATTTT
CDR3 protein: CASGTGAGNQPQHF

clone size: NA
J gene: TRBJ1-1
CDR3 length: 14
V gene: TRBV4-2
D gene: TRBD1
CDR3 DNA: TGTGCCAGCAGCGACCCCACAGGGGCCACTGAAGCTTTCTTT
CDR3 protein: CASSDPTGATEAFF

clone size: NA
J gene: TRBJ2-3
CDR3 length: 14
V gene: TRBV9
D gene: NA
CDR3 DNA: TGTGCCAGCAGCCCCGAGACAAGCACAGATACGCAGTATTTT
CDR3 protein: CASSPETSTDTQYF

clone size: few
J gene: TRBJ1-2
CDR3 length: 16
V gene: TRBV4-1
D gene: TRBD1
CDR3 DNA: TGCGCCAGCAGCCAAGGTTTACAGGGGCCTAACTATGGCTACACCTTC
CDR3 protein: CASSQGLQGPNYGYTF

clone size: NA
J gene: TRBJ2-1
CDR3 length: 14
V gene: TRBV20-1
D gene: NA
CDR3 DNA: TGCAGTGCTAGTGAACCAGCGGATTACAATGAGCAGTTCTTC
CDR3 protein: CSASEPADYNEQFF

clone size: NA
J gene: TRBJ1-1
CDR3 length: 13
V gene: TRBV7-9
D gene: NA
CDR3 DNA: TGTGCCAGCAGCGAACGGGGTAACACTGAAGCTTTCTTT
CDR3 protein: CASSERGNTEAFF

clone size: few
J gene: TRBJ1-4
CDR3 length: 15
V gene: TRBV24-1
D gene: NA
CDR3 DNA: TGTGCCACCAGTGATTTATTTGGGGGCGTTGAAAAACTGTTTTTT
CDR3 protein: CATSDLFGGVEKLFF

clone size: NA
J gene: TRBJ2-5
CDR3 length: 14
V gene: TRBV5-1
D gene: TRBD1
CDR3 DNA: TGCGCCAGCAGCTCGGGACAGTACCAAGAGACCCAGTACTTC
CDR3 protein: CASSSGQYQETQYF

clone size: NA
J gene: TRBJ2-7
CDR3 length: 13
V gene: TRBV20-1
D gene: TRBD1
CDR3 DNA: TGCAGTGCTAGGGGGGACAGGGCACCCGAGCAGTACTTC
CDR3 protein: CSARGDRAPEQYF

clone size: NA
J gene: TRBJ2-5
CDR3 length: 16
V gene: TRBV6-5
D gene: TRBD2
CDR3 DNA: TGTGCCAGCAGTTACGACGGACTAGCGGAACAAGAGACCCAGTACTTC
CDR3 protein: CASSYDGLAEQETQYF